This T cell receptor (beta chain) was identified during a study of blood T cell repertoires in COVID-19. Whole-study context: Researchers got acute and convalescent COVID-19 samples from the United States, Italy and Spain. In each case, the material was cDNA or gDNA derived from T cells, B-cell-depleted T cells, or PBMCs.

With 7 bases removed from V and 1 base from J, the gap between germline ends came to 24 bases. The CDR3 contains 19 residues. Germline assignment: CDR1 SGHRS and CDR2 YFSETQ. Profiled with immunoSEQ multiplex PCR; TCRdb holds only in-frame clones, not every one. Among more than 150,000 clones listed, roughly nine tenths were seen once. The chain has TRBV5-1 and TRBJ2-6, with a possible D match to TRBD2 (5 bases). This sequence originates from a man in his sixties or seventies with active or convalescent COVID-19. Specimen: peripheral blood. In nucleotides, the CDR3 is TGCGCCAGCCGCTCGATGGGTCGGTCAGGACTTTCTGGGGCCAACGTCCTGACTTTC. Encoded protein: CASRSMGRSGLSGANVLTF.